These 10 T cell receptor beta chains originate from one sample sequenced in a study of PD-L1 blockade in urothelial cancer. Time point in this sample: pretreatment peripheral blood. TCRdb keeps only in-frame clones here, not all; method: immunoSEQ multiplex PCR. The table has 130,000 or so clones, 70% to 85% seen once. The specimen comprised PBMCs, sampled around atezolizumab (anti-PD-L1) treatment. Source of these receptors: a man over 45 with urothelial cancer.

The CDR3 sequence: CAVPPILAETSTDTQYF. CDR3 in DNA: TGTGCCGTACCCCCAATACTAGCTGAAACTAGCACAGATACGCAGTATTTT. The chain uses TRBV6-4 and TRBJ2-3; maybe TRBD2 (6 bases). The CDR3 spans 17 residues. The V and J ends lost 11 bases and 0 bases respectively, with 24 bases between them. Germline V gene sequence: CDR1 MRHNA, CDR2 SNTAGT.

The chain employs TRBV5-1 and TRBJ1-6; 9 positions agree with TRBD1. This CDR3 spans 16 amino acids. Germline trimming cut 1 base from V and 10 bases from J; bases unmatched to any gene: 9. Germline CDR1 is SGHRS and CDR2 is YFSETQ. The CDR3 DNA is TGCGCCAGCAGCTTGTCCGGGACAGGGTTAGGCTCACCCCTCCACTTT. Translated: CASSLSGTGLGSPLHF.

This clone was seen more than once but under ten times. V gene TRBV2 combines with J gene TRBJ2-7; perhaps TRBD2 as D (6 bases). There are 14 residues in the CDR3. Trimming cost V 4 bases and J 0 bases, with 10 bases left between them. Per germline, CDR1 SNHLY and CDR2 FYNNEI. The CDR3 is CASSATSISYEQYF. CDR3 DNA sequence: TGTGCCAGCAGTGCGACTAGTATCTCCTACGAGCAGTACTTC.

For the CDR3, the DNA is TGTGCCAGCAGCGTGACGACAGACCCGGGCACCGGGGAGCTGTTTTTT. The encoded protein is CASSVTTDPGTGELFF. The genes are TRBV9 and TRBJ2-2; D perhaps matches TRBD1 (5 bases). The CDR3 is 16 amino acids. In germline, CDR1 is SGDLS, CDR2 YYNGEE. Trimming removed 2 bases from V and 4 bases from J, with 15 bases in between.

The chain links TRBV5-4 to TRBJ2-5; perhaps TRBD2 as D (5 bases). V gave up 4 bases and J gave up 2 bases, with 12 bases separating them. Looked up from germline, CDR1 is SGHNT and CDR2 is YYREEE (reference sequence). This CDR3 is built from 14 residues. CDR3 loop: CASSPDGVQETQYF. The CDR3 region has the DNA TGTGCCAGCAGCCCGGACGGGGTTCAAGAGACCCAGTACTTC. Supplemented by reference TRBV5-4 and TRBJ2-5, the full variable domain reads ETGVTQSPTHLIKTRGQQVTLRCSSQSGHNTVSWYQQALGQGPQFIFQYYREEENGRGNFPPRFSGLQFPNYSSELNVNALELDDSALYLCASSPDGVQETQYFGPGTRLLVL.

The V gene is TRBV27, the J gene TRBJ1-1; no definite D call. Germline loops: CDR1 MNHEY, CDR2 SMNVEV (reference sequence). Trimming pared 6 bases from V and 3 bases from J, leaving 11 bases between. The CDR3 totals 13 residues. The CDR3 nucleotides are TGTGCCAGCAGCCGCGGGGAGTACACTGAAGCTTTCTTT. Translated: CASSRGEYTEAFF.

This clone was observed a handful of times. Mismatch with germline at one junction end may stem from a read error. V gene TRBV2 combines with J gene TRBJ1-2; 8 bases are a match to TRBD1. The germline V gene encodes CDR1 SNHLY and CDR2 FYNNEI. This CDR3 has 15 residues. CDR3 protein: CASREDRGPNYGYTF. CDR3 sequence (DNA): TGTGCCAGCAGAGAAGACAGGGGACCCAACTATGGCTACACCTTC. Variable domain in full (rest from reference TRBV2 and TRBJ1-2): EPEVTQTPSHQVTQMGQEVILRCVPISNHLYFYWYRQILGQKVEFLVSFYNNEISEKSEIFDDQFSVERPDGSNFTLKIRSTKLEDSAMYFCASREDRGPNYGYTFGSGTRLTVV.

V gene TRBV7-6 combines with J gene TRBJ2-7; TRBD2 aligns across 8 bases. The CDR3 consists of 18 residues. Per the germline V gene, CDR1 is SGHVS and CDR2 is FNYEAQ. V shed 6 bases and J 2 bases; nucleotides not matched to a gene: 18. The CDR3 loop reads CASSSQRAQAGAPYEQYF. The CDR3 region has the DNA TGTGCCAGCAGTTCCCAGCGGGCTCAAGCGGGAGCCCCCTACGAGCAGTACTTC.

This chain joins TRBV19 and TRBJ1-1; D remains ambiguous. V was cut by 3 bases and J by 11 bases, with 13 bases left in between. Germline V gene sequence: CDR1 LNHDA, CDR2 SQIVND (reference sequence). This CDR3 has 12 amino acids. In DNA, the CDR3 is TGTGCCAGTAGTATTCCCTTCTTGGAGGCTTTCTTT. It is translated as CASSIPFLEAFF.

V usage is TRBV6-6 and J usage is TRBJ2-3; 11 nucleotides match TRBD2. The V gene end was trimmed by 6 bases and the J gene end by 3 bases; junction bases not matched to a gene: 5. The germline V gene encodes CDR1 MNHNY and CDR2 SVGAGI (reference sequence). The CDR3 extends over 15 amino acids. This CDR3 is CASRDSGRGTDTQYF. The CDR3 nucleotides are TGTGCCAGCAGGGATAGCGGGAGGGGGACAGATACGCAGTATTTT.